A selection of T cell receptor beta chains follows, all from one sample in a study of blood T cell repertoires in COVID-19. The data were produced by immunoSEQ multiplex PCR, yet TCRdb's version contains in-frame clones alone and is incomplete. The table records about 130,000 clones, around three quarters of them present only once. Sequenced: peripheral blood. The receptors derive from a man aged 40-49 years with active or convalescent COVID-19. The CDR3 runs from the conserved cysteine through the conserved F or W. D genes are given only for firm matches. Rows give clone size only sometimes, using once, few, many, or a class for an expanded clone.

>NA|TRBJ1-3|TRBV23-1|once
CASSQSGRFGNTIYF
TGCGCCAGCAGTCAATCGGGGAGGTTTGGAAACACCATATATTTT
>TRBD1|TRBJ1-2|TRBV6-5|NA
CASSYGGTGLSGYTF
TGTGCCAGCAGTTACGGAGGGACAGGGTTGAGTGGCTACACCTTC
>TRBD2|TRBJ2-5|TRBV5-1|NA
CASSTGLAGNQETQYF
TGCGCCAGCAGCACAGGACTAGCGGGGAACCAAGAGACCCAGTACTTC
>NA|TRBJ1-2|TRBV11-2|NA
CASSPLREGHNYGYTF
TGTGCCAGCAGCCCCCTCCGGGAGGGACATAACTATGGCTACACCTTC
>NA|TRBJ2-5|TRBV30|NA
CAWKVGRVTTETQYF
TGTGCCTGGAAAGTTGGCAGGGTGACAACGGAGACCCAGTACTTC
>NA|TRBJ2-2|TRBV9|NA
CASSVVSTGELFF
TGTGCCAGCAGCGTAGTGAGTACCGGGGAGCTGTTTTTT
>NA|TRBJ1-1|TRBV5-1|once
CASSAPQGGNTEAFF
TGCGCCAGCAGCGCCCCGCAGGGAGGGAACACTGAAGCTTTCTTT
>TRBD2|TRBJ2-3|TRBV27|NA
CASSFKPGLAGVADTQYF
TGTGCCAGCAGTTTTAAACCGGGACTAGCGGGAGTAGCTGATACGCAGTATTTT
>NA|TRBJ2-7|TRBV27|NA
CASSPWDLADYEQYF
TGTGCCAGCAGTCCTTGGGACTTAGCAGACTACGAGCAGTACTTC
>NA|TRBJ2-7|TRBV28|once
CASRRGNFYEQYF
TGTGCCAGCAGACGGGGGAACTTCTACGAGCAGTACTTC
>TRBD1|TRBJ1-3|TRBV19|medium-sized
CASSLDRVPGNTIYF
TGTGCCAGTAGCCTAGACAGGGTACCTGGAAACACCATATATTTT
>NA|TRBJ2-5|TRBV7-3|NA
CASSPAFGLPQETQYF
TGTGCCAGCAGCCCCGCCTTTGGACTTCCCCAAGAGACCCAGTACTTC
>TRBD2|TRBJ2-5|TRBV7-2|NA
CASSPFGGGTTGTQYF
TGTGCCAGCAGCCCTTTCGGGGGGGGGACTACAGGGACCCAGTACTTC
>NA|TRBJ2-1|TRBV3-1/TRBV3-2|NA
CASSQEGSGVYDEQFF
TGTGCCAGCAGCCAAGAGGGCAGCGGCGTTTACGATGAGCAGTTCTTC
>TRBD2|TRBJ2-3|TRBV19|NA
CASSVGLAATDTQYF
TGTGCCAGTAGTGTCGGACTAGCGGCCACAGATACGCAGTATTTT
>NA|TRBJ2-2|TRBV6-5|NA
CASRTDVSGELFF
TGTGCCAGCAGAACAGACGTCTCCGGGGAGCTGTTTTTT
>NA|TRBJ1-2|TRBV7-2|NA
CASSLGTRTTYGYTF
TGTGCCAGCAGCTTGGGGACACGGACGACCTATGGCTACACCTTC
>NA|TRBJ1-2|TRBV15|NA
CATSRAPGGLDYGYTF
TGTGCCACCAGCAGAGCCCCGGGCGGGTTGGACTATGGCTACACCTTC